The clone carrying this TCR beta chain was seen once. The table came from immunoSEQ multiplex PCR; TCRdb's copy has only in-frame clones and leaves some out. The table records some 90,000 clones, about 95% of them present only once. The data originate from a study of technical replicates of blood from a few donors. This CDR3 contains 15 residues. Germline lookup yields CDR1 SGHVS and CDR2 FQNEAQ. After removal of 3 bases from V and 2 bases from J, the junction contained 3 bases not matched to a gene. The chain combines TRBV7-8 with TRBJ2-5; TRBD1 aligns across 10 bases. This TCR derives from a human donor in good health. The sample consisted of T cells isolated from PBMCs. The CDR3 region has the DNA TGTGCCAGCAGCTTCGGGACAGGGGATCAAGAGACCCAGTACTTC. The encoded protein is CASSFGTGDQETQYF.